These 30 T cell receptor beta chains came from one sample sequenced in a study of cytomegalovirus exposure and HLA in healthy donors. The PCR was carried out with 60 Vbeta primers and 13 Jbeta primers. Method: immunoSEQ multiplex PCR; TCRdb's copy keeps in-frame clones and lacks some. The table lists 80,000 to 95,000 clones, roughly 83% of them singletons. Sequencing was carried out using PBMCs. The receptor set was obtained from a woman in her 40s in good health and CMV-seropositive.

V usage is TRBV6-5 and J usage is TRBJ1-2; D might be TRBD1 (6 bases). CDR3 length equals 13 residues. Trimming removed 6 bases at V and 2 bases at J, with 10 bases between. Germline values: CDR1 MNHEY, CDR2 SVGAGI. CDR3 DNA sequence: TGTGCCAGCAGCTCCGGGACAAACTATGGCTACACCTTC. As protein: CASSSGTNYGYTF.

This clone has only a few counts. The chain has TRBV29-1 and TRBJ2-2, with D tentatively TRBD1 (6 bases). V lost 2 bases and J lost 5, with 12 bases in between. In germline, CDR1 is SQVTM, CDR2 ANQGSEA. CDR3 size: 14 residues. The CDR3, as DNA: TGCAGCGTTGAATTTGGGGGCGGGACCGGGGAGCTGTTTTTT. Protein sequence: CSVEFGGGTGELFF.

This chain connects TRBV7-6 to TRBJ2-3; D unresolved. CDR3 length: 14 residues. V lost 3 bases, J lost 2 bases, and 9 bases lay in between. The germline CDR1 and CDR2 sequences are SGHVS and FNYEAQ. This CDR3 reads CASSFTSSTDTQYF. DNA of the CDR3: TGTGCCAGCAGCTTCACATCTTCCACAGATACGCAGTATTTT.

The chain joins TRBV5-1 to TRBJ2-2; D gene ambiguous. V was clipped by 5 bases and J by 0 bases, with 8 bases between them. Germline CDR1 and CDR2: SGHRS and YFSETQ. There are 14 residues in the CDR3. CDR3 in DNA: TGCGCCAGCAGTTATGACACGAACACCGGGGAGCTGTTTTTT. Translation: CASSYDTNTGELFF.

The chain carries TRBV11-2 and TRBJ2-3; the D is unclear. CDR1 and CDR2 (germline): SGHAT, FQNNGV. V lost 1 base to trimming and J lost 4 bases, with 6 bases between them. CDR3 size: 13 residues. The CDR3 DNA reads TGTGCCAGCAGCTTAGTCCCGGCAGATACGCAGTATTTT. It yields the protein CASSLVPADTQYF.

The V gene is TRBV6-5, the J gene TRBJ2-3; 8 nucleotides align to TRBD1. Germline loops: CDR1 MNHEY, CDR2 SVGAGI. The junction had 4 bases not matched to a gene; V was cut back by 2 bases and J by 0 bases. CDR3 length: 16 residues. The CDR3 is CASSYGQGPSTDTQYF. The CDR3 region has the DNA TGTGCCAGCAGTTACGGACAGGGCCCTAGCACAGATACGCAGTATTTT.

CDR3 region: CASSFGQALYNEQFF. In DNA form, the CDR3 reads TGTGCCAGCAGCTTCGGACAGGCCCTATACAATGAGCAGTTCTTC. J is TRBJ2-1 and V is TRBV7-6; 7 bases match TRBD1. The CDR3 covers 15 residues. Trimming at V came to 3 bases and at J to 4 bases, leaving 6 bases not matched to a gene. Germline values: CDR1 SGHVS, CDR2 FNYEAQ.

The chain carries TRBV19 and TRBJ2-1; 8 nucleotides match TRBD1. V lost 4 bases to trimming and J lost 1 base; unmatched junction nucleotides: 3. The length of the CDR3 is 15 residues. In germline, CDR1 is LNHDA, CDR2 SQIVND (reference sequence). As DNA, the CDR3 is TGTGCCAGTAGTACAGACAGGGGTTCCTACAATGAGCAGTTCTTC. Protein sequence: CASSTDRGSYNEQFF.

The CDR3 nucleotides are TGTGCCAGCAGCTTTGGACTAGGGGAGACCCAGTACTTC. Residues: CASSFGLGETQYF. The chain is built from TRBV7-3 and TRBJ2-5; 7 nucleotides align to TRBD2. The CDR3 loop spans 13 amino acids. Germline loops: CDR1 SGHTA, CDR2 FQGTGA. Trimming removed 3 bases from V and 5 bases from J; junction bases left unmatched: 3.

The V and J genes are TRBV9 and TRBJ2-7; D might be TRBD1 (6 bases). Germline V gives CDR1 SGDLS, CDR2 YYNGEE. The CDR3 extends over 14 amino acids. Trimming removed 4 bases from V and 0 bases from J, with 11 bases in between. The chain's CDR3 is CASSYGQSSYEQYF. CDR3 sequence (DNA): TGTGCCAGCAGCTATGGACAGAGCTCCTACGAGCAGTACTTC.

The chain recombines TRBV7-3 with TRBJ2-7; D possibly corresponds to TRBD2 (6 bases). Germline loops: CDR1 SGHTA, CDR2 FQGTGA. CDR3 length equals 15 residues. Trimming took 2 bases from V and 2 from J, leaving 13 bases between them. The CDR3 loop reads CASSLGSGATYEQYF. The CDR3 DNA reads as TGTGCCAGCAGCTTAGGTTCGGGAGCAACCTACGAGCAGTACTTC.

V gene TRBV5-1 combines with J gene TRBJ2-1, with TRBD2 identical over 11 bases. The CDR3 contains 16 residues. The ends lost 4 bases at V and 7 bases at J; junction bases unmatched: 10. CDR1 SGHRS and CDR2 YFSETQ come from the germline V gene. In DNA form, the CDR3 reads TGCGCCAGCAGCCCCTTAGCGGGGGGGCCTTTAAATGAGCAGTTCTTC. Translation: CASSPLAGGPLNEQFF.

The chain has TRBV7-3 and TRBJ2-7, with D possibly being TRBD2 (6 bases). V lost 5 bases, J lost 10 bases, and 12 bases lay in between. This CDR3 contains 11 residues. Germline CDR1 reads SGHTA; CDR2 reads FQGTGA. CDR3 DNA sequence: TGTGCCAGCAGCAACGGGGGTTTACAGTACTTC. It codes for CASSNGGLQYF.

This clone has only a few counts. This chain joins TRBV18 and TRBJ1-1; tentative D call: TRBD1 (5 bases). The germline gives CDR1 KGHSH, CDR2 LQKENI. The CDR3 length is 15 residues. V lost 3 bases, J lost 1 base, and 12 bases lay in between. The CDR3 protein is CASSPQGVTNTEAFF. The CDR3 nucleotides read TGTGCCAGCTCACCGCAGGGTGTGACGAACACTGAAGCTTTCTTT.

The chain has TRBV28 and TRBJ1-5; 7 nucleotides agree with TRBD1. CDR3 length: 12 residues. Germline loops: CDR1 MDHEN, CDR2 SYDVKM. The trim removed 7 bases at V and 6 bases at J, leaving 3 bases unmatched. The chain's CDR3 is CASTQGGQPQHF. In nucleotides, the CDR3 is TGTGCCAGCACCCAGGGGGGTCAGCCCCAGCATTTT.

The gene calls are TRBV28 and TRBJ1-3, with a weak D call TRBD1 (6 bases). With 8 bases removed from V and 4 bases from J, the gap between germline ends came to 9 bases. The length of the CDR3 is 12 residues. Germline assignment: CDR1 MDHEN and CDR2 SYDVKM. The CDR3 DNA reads TGTGCCAGCGGGACACCGGGAAACACCATATATTTT. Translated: CASGTPGNTIYF.

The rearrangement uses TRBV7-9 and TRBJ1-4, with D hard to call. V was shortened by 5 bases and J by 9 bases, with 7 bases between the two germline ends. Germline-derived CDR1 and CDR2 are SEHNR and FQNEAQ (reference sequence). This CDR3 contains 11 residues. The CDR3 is CASSLEKKLFF. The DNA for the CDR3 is TGTGCCAGCAGCCTGGAGAAAAAACTGTTTTTT.

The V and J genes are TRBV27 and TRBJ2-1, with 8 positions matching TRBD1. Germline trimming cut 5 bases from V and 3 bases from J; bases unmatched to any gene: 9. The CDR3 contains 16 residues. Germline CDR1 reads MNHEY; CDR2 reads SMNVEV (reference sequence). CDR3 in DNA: TGTGCCAGCAGTCCCTTACGGACAGGGATCTACAATGAGCAGTTCTTC. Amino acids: CASSPLRTGIYNEQFF.

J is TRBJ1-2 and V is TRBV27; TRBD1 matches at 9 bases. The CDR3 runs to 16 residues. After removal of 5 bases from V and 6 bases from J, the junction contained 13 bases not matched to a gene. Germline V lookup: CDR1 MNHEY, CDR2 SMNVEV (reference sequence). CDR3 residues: CASSLVGTGLSHGYTF. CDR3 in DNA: TGTGCCAGCAGTCTGGTGGGGACAGGGTTGTCTCATGGCTACACCTTC.

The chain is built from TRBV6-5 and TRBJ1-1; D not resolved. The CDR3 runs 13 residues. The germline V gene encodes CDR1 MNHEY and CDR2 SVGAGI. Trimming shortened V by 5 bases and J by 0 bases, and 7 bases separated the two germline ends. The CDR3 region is CASSQTLNTEAFF. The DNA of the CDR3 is TGTGCCAGCAGTCAGACATTGAACACTGAAGCTTTCTTT.

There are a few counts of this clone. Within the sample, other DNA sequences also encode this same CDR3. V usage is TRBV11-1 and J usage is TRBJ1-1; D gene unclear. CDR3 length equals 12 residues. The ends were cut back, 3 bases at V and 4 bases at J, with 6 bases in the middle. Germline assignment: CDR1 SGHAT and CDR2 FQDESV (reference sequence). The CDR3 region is CASSLAATEAFF. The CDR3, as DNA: TGTGCCAGCAGCTTGGCCGCCACTGAAGCTTTCTTT.

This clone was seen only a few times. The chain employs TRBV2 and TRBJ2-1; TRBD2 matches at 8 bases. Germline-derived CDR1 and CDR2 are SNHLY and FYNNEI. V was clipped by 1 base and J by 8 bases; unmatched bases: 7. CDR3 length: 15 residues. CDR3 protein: CASSEEGLVGDEQFF. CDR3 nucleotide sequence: TGTGCCAGCAGTGAAGAGGGACTAGTCGGGGATGAGCAGTTCTTC.

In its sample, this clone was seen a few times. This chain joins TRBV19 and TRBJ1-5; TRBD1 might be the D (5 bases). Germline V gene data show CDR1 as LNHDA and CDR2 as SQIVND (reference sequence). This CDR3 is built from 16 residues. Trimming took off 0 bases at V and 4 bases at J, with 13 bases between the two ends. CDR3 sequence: CASSIETGYANQPQHF. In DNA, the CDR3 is TGTGCCAGTAGTATAGAAACAGGCTACGCTAATCAGCCCCAGCATTTT.

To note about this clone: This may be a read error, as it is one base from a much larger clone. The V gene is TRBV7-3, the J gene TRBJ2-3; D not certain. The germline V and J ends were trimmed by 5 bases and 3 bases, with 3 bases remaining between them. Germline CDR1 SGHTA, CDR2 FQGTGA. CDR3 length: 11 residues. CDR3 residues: CASSQTDTQYF. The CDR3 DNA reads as TGTGCCAGCAGCCAGACAGATACGCAGTATTTT.

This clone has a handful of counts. The CDR3 sequence is CASRGGTSGANVLTF. The CDR3 region has the DNA TGTGCCAGTAGGGGAGGTACTTCTGGGGCCAACGTCCTGACTTTC. The chain uses TRBV19 and TRBJ2-6, with a possible D match to TRBD2 (6 bases). The CDR3 is 15 residues long. Germline CDR1 is LNHDA and CDR2 is SQIVND (reference sequence). Between the trimmed V and J ends, which lost 6 bases and 1 base, there was a span of 10 bases.

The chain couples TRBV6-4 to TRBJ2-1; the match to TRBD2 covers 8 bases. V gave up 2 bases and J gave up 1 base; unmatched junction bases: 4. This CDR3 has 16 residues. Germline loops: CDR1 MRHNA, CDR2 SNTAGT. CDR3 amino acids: CASSDAASGSYNEQFF. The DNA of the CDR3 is TGTGCCAGCAGTGACGCGGCTAGCGGGTCCTACAATGAGCAGTTCTTC.

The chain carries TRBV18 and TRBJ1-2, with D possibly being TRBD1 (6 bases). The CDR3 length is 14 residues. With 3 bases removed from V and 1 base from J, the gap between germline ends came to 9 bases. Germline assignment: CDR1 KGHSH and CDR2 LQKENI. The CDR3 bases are TGTGCCAGCTCACCGGACAGCCTTAACTATGGCTACACCTTC. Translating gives CASSPDSLNYGYTF. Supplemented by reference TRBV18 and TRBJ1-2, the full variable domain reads NAGVMQNPRHLVRRRGQEARLRCSPMKGHSHVYWYRQLPEEGLKFMVYLQKENIIDESGMPKERFSAEFPKEGPSILRIQQVVRGDSAAYFCASSPDSLNYGYTFGSGTRLTVV.

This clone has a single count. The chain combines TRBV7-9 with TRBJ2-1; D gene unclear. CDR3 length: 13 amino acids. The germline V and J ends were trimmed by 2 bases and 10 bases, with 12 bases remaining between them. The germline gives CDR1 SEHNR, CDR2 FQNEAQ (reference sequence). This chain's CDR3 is CASSLTPTVEQFF. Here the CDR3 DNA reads TGTGCCAGCAGCTTAACGCCGACTGTAGAGCAGTTCTTC.

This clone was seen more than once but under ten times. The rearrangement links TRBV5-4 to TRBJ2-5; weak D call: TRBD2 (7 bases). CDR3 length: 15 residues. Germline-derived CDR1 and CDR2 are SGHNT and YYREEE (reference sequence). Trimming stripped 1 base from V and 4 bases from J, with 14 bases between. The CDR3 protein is CASSLWSGGRETQYF. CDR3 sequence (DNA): TGTGCCAGCAGCTTGTGGTCGGGGGGCAGAGAGACCCAGTACTTC.

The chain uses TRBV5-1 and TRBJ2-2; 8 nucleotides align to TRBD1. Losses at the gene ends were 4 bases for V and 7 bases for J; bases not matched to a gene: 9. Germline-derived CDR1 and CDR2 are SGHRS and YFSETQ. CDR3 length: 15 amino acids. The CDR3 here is CASSVGQGIGGELFF. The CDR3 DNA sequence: TGCGCCAGCAGCGTTGGACAGGGAATCGGCGGGGAGCTGTTTTTT.